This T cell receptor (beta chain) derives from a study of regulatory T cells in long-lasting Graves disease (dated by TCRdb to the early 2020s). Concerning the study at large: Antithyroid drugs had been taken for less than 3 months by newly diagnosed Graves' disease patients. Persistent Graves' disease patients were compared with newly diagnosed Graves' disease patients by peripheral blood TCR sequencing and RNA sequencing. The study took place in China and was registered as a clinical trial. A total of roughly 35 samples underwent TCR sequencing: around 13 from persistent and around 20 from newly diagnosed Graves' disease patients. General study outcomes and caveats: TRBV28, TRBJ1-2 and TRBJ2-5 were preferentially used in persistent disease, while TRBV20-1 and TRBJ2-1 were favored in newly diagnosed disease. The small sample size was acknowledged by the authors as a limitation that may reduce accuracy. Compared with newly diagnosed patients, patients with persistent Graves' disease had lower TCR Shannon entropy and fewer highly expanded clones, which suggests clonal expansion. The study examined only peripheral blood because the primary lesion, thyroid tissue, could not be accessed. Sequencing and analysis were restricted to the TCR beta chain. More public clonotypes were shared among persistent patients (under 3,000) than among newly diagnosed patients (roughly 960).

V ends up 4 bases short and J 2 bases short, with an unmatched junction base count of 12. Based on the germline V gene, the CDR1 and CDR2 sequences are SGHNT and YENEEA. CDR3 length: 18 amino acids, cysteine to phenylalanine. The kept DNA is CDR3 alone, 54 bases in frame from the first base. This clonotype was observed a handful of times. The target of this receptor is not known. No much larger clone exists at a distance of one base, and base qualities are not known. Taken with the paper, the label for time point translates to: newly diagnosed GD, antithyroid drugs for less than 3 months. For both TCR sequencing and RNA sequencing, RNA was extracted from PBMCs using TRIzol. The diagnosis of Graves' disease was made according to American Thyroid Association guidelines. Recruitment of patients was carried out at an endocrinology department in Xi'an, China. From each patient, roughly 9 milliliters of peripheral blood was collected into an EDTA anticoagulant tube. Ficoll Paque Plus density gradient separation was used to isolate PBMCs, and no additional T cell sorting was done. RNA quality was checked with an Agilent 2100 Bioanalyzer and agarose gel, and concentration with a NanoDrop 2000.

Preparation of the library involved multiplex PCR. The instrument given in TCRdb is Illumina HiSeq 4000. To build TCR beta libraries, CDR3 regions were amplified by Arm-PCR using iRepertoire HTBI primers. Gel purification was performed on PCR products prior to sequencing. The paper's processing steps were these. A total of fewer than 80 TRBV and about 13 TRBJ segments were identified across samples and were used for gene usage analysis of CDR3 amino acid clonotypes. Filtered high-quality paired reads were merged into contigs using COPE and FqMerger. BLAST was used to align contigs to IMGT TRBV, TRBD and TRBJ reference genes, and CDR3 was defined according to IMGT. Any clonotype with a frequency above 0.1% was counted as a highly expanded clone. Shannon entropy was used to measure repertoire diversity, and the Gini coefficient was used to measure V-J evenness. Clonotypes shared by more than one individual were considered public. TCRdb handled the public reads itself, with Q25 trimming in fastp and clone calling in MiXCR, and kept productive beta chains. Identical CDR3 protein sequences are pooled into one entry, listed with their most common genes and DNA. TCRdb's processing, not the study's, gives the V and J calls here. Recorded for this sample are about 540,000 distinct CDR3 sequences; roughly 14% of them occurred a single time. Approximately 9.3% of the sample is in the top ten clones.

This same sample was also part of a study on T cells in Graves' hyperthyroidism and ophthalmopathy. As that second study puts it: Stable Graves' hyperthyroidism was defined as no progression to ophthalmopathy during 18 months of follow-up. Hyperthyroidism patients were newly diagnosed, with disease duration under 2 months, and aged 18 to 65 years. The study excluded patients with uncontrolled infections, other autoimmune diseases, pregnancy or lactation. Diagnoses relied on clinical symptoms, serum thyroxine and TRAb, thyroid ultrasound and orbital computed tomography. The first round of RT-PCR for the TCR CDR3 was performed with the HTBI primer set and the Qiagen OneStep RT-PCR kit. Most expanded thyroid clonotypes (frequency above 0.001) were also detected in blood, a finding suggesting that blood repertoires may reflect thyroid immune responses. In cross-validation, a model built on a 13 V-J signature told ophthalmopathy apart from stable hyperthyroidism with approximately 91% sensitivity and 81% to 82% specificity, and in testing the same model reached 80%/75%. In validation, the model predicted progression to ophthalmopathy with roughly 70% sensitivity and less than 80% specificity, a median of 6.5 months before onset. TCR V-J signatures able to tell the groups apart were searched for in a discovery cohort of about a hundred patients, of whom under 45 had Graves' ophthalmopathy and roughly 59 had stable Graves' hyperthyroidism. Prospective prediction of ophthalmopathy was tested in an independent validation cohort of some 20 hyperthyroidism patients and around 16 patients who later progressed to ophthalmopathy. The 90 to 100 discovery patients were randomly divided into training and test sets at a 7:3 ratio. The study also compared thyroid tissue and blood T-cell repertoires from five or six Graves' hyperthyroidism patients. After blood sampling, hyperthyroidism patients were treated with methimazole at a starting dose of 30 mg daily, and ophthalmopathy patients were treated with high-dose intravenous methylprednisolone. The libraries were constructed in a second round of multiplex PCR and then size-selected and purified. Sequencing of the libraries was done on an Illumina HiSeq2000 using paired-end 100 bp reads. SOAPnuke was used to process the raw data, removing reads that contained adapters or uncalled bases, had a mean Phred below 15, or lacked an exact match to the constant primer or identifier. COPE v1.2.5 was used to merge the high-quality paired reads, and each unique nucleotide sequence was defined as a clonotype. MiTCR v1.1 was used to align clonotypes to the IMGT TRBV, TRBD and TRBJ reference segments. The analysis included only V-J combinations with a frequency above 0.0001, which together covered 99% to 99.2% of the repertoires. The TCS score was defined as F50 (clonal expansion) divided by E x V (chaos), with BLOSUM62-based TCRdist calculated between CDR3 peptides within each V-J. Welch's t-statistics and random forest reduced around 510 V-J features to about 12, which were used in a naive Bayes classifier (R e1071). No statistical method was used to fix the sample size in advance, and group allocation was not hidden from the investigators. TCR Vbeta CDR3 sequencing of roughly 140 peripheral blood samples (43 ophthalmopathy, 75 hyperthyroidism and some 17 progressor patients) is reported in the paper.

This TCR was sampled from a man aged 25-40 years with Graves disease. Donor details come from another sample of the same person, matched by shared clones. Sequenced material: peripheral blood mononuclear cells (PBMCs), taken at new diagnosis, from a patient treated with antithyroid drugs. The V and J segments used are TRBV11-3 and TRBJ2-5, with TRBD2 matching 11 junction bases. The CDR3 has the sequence CASSSRLAGGAGQETQYF. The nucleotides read TGTGCCAGCAGCTCCCGATTAGCGGGAGGGGCCGGGCAAGAGACCCAGTACTTC.